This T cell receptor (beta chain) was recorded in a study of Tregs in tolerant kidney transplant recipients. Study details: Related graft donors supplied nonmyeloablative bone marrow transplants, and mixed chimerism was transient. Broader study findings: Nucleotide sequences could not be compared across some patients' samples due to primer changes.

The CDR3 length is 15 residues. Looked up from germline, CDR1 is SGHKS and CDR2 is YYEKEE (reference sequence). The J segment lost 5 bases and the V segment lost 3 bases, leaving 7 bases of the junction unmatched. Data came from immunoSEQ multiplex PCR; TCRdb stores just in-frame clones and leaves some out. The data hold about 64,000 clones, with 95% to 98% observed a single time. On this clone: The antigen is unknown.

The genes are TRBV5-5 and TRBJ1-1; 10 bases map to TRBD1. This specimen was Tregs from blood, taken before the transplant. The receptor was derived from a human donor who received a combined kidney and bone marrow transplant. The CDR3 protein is CASSSLRTGGTEAFF. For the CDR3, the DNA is TGTGCCAGCAGCTCCCTACGGACAGGGGGTACTGAAGCTTTCTTT.